This is a list of T cell receptor beta chains from one sample in a study of blood T cell repertoires in COVID-19. TCRdb's copy holds only in-frame clones and misses some; the assay was immunoSEQ multiplex PCR. The table includes roughly 200,000 clones, around 86% detected once. Sequenced material: PBMCs or T cells enriched from blood (not recorded which). Receptors were obtained from a man aged 40-49 years with acute COVID-19. The CDR3 runs from the conserved cysteine through the conserved F or W. The D gene is left open where the match is weak. A clone size is listed for some rows: how often the clone was seen (once, few, many), or a class if it is expanded.

TRBV5-6	TRBJ2-7	NA	TRBD1	TGTGCCAGCAGCGAGAGCACAGGGGACCCCTACGAGCAGTACTTC	CASSESTGDPYEQYF
TRBV30	TRBJ2-7	NA	TRBD2	TGTGCCTGGACGAGGGAGGGAGAGCAGTACTTC	CAWTREGEQYF
TRBV3-1/TRBV3-2	TRBJ2-7	NA	NA	TGTGCCAGCAGCCAAGGCCTAGTTTCCTACGAGCAGTACTTC	CASSQGLVSYEQYF
TRBV19	TRBJ2-4	once	TRBD1	TGTGCCAGTAGTATGGACAGGGCCGGTGACATTCAGTACTTC	CASSMDRAGDIQYF
TRBV28	TRBJ2-7	NA	NA	TGTGCCAGCAGTCGGACAGAGTACGACGCCTACGAGCAGTACTTC	CASSRTEYDAYEQYF
TRBV19	TRBJ1-5	NA	TRBD1	TGTGCCAGTACCCCGGACAGGCTCAATCAGCCCCAGCATTTT	CASTPDRLNQPQHF
TRBV28	TRBJ2-7	once	TRBD1	TGTGCCAGCAGTTTTCCCGGACAGGCCTCCTACGAGCAGTACTTC	CASSFPGQASYEQYF
TRBV14	TRBJ2-5	NA	NA	TGTGCCAGCAGTGGAAGGGAGCGCATAAGGGAGACCCAGTACTTC	CASSGRERIRETQYF
TRBV2	TRBJ2-1	NA	TRBD2	TGTGCCAGCCTCAGACCGGGACTAGCGGGACGCAATGAGCAGTTCTTC	CASLRPGLAGRNEQFF
TRBV24-1	TRBJ2-5	NA	NA	TGTGCCACCAGTGCAGGGCAAGAGACCCAGTACTTC	CATSAGQETQYF
TRBV11-2	TRBJ2-5	NA	NA	TGTGCCAGCAGCTTATGGGCGAGGGGGGAGACCCAGTACTTC	CASSLWARGETQYF
TRBV30	TRBJ1-1	NA	NA	TGTGCCTGCCGGACCGGACAGTGGAGCACTGAAGCTTTCTTT	CACRTGQWSTEAFF
TRBV28	TRBJ1-3	NA	NA	TGTGCCAGCAGTTTATATGACGGAGGGTCTGGAAACACCATATATTTT	CASSLYDGGSGNTIYF
TRBV7-9	TRBJ1-2	NA	NA	TGTGCCAGCAGCTTAAGTCTTGCCAGAAACTATGGCTACACCTTC	CASSLSLARNYGYTF
TRBV5-4	TRBJ2-4	many	NA	TGTGCCAGCAGCCCAGAACGCGGTACCCCCAACATTCAGTACTTC	CASSPERGTPNIQYF
TRBV19	TRBJ2-7	few	TRBD2	TGTGCCAGTAGGGGAGGGGCCAACGAGCAGTACTTC	CASRGGANEQYF
TRBV12-3/TRBV12-4	TRBJ1-6	NA	NA	TGTGCCAGCAGTCCGGGGGTTTCACCCCTCCACTTT	CASSPGVSPLHF
TRBV11-1	TRBJ2-5	NA	NA	TGTGCCAGCAGTAGTCCCCGGACTTCCAACGCGAAGACCCAGTACTTC	CASSSPRTSNAKTQYF
TRBV6-5	TRBJ2-6	NA	NA	TGTGCCAGCAGACCTGGGACTCCAGGGGCCAACGTCCTGACTTTC	CASRPGTPGANVLTF
TRBV5-1	TRBJ1-1	NA	NA	TGCGCCAGCAGCTTTTTACATACAGGGCCTGAAGCTTTCTTT	CASSFLHTGPEAFF
TRBV2	TRBJ2-1	NA	TRBD2	TGTGCCAGCAGTGATTTACTAGCGGGAGGGCCAAATGAGCAGTTCTTC	CASSDLLAGGPNEQFF
TRBV7-2	TRBJ1-1	NA	NA	TGTGCCAGCAGCTTAAGTGCAGTGGACACTGAAGCTTTCTTT	CASSLSAVDTEAFF
TRBV28	TRBJ1-5	NA	NA	TGTGCCAGCTCCCCCCCGCGGGGACGGTATCAGCCCCAGCATTTT	CASSPPRGRYQPQHF
TRBV6-2/TRBV6-3	TRBJ2-2	NA	TRBD2	TGTGCCAGCAGTTCTCTAGCGGGAGAGGCCGGGGAGCTGTTTTTT	CASSSLAGEAGELFF
TRBV6-5	TRBJ2-3	NA	NA	TGTGCCAGCGCAGGGGAGAGGACAGATACGCAGTATTTT	CASAGERTDTQYF
TRBV11-2	TRBJ2-3	NA	NA	TGTGCCACTTCAAGGGGCCATCGTTCCACAGATACGCAGTATTTT	CATSRGHRSTDTQYF
TRBV18	TRBJ1-2	NA	NA	TGTGCCAGCTCACCACGACGTACAGTTGCTAACTATGGCTACACCTTC	CASSPRRTVANYGYTF
TRBV5-5	TRBJ1-5	NA	NA	TGTGCCAGCAGCCCCGAGGGCTGGAGCAATCAGCCCCAGCATTTT	CASSPEGWSNQPQHF
TRBV7-8	TRBJ2-1	NA	NA	TGTGCCAGCAGGAGAAGCTCCTACAATGAGCAGTTCTTC	CASRRSSYNEQFF
TRBV25-1	TRBJ2-7	NA	NA	TGTGCCAGCAGTGGGGCTCGGGATCAAACTTTAGGTTCCTACGAGCAGTACTTC	CASSGARDQTLGSYEQYF
TRBV6-4	TRBJ2-7	NA	NA	TGTGCCAGCAGCCGACACTACGAGCAGTACTTC	CASSRHYEQYF
TRBV5-1	TRBJ1-4	NA	NA	TGCGCCAGCAGACCGAGTTCTAGAGGAGAAAAACTGTTTTTT	CASRPSSRGEKLFF
TRBV12-3/TRBV12-4	TRBJ2-3	NA	NA	TGTGCCAGCAGTCCACAGGGTCTGACGCAGTATTTT	CASSPQGLTQYF
TRBV9	TRBJ1-1	NA	NA	TGTGCCAGCAGCGTAGCAACGGGAGGGACTGAAGCTTTCTTT	CASSVATGGTEAFF
TRBV7-9	TRBJ2-7	NA	TRBD2	TGTGCCAGCAGCTTAAGCAGCGGGGGAATCTACGAGCAGTACTTC	CASSLSSGGIYEQYF
TRBV19	TRBJ1-5	NA	TRBD1	TGTGCCAGTAGTATATGGGACAGGGCCAATCAGCCCCAGCATTTT	CASSIWDRANQPQHF
TRBV24-1	TRBJ2-7	once	NA	TGTGCCACCAGTGGGGCAGGGAAGGGGTTCGAGCAGTACTTC	CATSGAGKGFEQYF
TRBV4-1	TRBJ2-7	NA	NA	TGCGCCAGCAGCCAAGATCAGGGTTCAGTGGACGAGCAGTACTTC	CASSQDQGSVDEQYF
TRBV11-2	TRBJ2-7	NA	NA	TGTGCCAGCAGCGGGGGCAGCCCCTACGAGCAGTACTTC	CASSGGSPYEQYF
TRBV5-1	TRBJ2-3	NA	TRBD2	TGCGCCAGCAGCTTGCAAGGAAAAGCGGGAGTTCGCACAGATACGCAGTATTTT	CASSLQGKAGVRTDTQYF
TRBV27	TRBJ1-5	once	TRBD1	TGTGCCAGCAGTGGGGACAGGGATTTTAATCAGCCCCAGCATTTT	CASSGDRDFNQPQHF
TRBV7-9	TRBJ2-7	NA	NA	TGTGCCAGCAGCCAGGTAGGGGGGGTGTCCTACGAGCAGTACTTC	CASSQVGGVSYEQYF
TRBV11-2	TRBJ2-7	once	TRBD1	TGTGCCAGCAGCTCACCTTACAGGGGAGACTACGAGCAGTACTTC	CASSSPYRGDYEQYF
TRBV28	TRBJ2-3	NA	TRBD2	TGTGCCAGCAAGGGGCGGGGGGACACAGATACGCAGTATTTT	CASKGRGDTDTQYF
TRBV6-4	TRBJ2-2	NA	NA	TGTGCCAGCCCCGAGGGCCGCCAATGTCCCGGGGAGCTGTTTTTT	CASPEGRQCPGELFF
TRBV5-8	TRBJ2-7	NA	TRBD1	TGTGCCAGCAGTCCAAACAGATGGGACAGGTCCTACGAGCAGTACTTC	CASSPNRWDRSYEQYF
TRBV19	TRBJ1-5	NA	NA	TGTGCCAGTAGTATAAGCGGGAGTCAGCCCCAGCATTTT	CASSISGSQPQHF
TRBV6-1	TRBJ2-7	NA	TRBD1	TGTGCCAGCAGTGACGGACAGGGCTACGAGCAGTACTTC	CASSDGQGYEQYF
TRBV5-3	TRBJ1-5	NA	NA	TGTGCCAGAACCTCCGAGCGGGACAACAGCAATCAGCCCCAGCATTTT	CARTSERDNSNQPQHF
TRBV20-1	TRBJ1-1	NA	NA	TGCAGTGCTAGTATCACGGGGAACACTGAAGCTTTCTTT	CSASITGNTEAFF
TRBV4-2	TRBJ2-7	once	NA	TGTGCCAGCAGCCAAGAGACTAGCTCCTACGAGCAGTACTTC	CASSQETSSYEQYF
TRBV9	TRBJ1-4	NA	NA	TGTGCCAGCAGCGCCTTGGGACTCGCTAATGAAAAACTGTTTTTT	CASSALGLANEKLFF
TRBV7-9	TRBJ2-7	NA	TRBD1	TGTGCCAGCAGCCGAATACAGGGGGCCTTTGACGAGCAGTACTTC	CASSRIQGAFDEQYF
TRBV4-1	TRBJ2-7	NA	TRBD2	TGCGCCAGCAGCCAAGCCACTAGCGGTTCCTCCTACGAGCAGTACTTC	CASSQATSGSSYEQYF